This T cell receptor beta chain was profiled in a study of blood T cell repertoires in COVID-19. This clone was detected only a few times. Data came from immunoSEQ multiplex PCR; TCRdb stores just in-frame clones and leaves some out. The sample yields approximately 170,000 clones, around 82% seen once. V was cut by 3 bases and J by 2 bases, with 3 bases left in between. CDR3 length equals 12 residues. The chain uses TRBV12-3 or TRBV12-4 and TRBJ2-3; no clear D gene. Sequenced input: peripheral blood. The TCR sequence derives from a woman of 80 years or more with active or convalescent COVID-19. The CDR3 region has the DNA TGTGCCAGCAGTTTTTACACAGATACGCAGTATTTT. It yields the protein CASSFYTDTQYF.